Presented here are 23 T cell receptor beta chains from one specimen sequenced in a study of cytomegalovirus exposure and HLA in healthy donors. Sequencing used immunoSEQ multiplex PCR; TCRdb keeps in-frame clones, though not all of them. The sample has almost 65,000 clones, around nine tenths seen once; the top ten hold approximately 1.5%. The sample taken for sequencing was PBMCs. Every receptor here comes from a woman under 30 in good health and CMV-seronegative.

V and J are TRBV5-1 and TRBJ2-1; 9 nucleotides line up with TRBD2. Trimming cost V 4 bases and J 5 bases; bases outside gene matches: 7. Per the germline V gene, CDR1 is SGHRS and CDR2 is YFSETQ. This CDR3 has 15 amino acids. CDR3 amino acids: CASSHGLARNNEQFF. DNA for the CDR3: TGCGCCAGCAGCCACGGACTAGCGCGTAACAATGAGCAGTTCTTC.

This rearrangement joins TRBV4-2 to TRBJ2-3; a weak D match, TRBD2 (6 bases). The CDR3 totals 16 residues. CDR1 and CDR2 from the germline V gene are LGHNA and YNFKEQ. Trimming stripped 1 base from V and 3 bases from J, with 14 bases between. In nucleotides, the CDR3 is TGTGCCAGCAGCCAAGCGACTAGGAGCGGGACAGATACGCAGTATTTT. Amino acids: CASSQATRSGTDTQYF.

The chain employs TRBV30 and TRBJ1-1; tentatively, D is TRBD1 (5 bases). Trimming removed 4 bases at V and 3 bases at J, with 6 bases between. Germline-derived CDR1 and CDR2 are GTSNPN and SVGIG (reference sequence). There are 11 residues in the CDR3. CDR3 DNA sequence: TGTGCCTGGACCAGGGACACTGAAGCTTTCTTT. Translating gives CAWTRDTEAFF.

V usage is TRBV5-1 and J usage is TRBJ2-2, with TRBD2 matching 11 bases. Per the germline V gene, CDR1 is SGHRS and CDR2 is YFSETQ. The junction had 5 bases not matched to a gene; V was cut back by 4 bases and J by 6 bases. The CDR3 length is 15 residues. In nucleotides, the CDR3 is TGCGCCAGCAGCAGGGGACTAGCGGCCGCCGGGGAGCTGTTTTTT. It encodes CASSRGLAAAGELFF.

The gene calls are TRBV4-2 and TRBJ1-3; D is unclear. The CDR3 loop spans 14 amino acids. Germline CDR1 and CDR2: LGHNA and YNFKEQ. V lost 1 base to trimming and J lost 7 bases, with 11 bases between them. The CDR3 region is CASSQGQDRNTIYF. The DNA of the CDR3 is TGTGCCAGCAGCCAAGGGCAGGATAGGAACACCATATATTTT.

This rearrangement joins TRBV6-1 to TRBJ2-7; a possible D gene is TRBD1 (6 bases). Trimming took off 6 bases at V and 1 base at J, with 13 bases between the two ends. The germline V gene encodes CDR1 MNHNS and CDR2 SASEGT. The CDR3 length is 14 residues. CDR3 sequence: CASSTQTGSYEQYF. Here the CDR3 DNA reads TGTGCCAGCAGCACGCAGACAGGATCCTACGAGCAGTACTTC.

V gene TRBV4-1 combines with J gene TRBJ2-7, with 9 bases that match TRBD2. Germline CDR1 and CDR2: MGHRA and YSYEKL. The CDR3 has 15 amino acids. V dropped 2 bases and J dropped 5; count of bases not matched to a gene: 7. The CDR3 reads CASSQLVAGADEQYF. The CDR3 DNA reads as TGCGCCAGCAGCCAATTAGTAGCGGGAGCGGACGAGCAGTACTTC.

This chain uses TRBV30 with TRBJ2-7, with 9 bases identical to TRBD1. Germline V CDR1 and CDR2: GTSNPN, SVGIG (reference sequence). Trimming cost V 5 bases and J 4 bases; bases outside gene matches: 6. The CDR3 sequence is 13 residues long. Here the CDR3 DNA reads TGTGCCTGGGCACAGGGGGCCGAATACGAGCAGTACTTC. This translates into CAWAQGAEYEQYF.

This clone came up a few times. The chain recombines TRBV6-6 with TRBJ1-1, with 8 bases matching TRBD1. Germline CDR1 reads MNHNY; CDR2 reads SVGAGI (reference sequence). Trimming cost V 1 base and J 0 bases; bases outside gene matches: 4. The CDR3 extends over 16 amino acids. The chain's CDR3 is CASSYYRGDMNTEAFF. The CDR3 DNA sequence: TGTGCCAGCAGTTACTACAGGGGGGATATGAACACTGAAGCTTTCTTT.

This clone appeared once. The J gene is TRBJ2-1, the V gene TRBV29-1; 8 nucleotides align to TRBD2. Germline V CDR1 and CDR2: SQVTM, ANQGSEA. V lost 7 bases to trimming and J lost 3 bases; unmatched junction nucleotides: 11. The CDR3 is 15 residues long. DNA for the CDR3: TGCAGCGCGGAACCTAGACTAGCGTACTACAATGAGCAGTTCTTC. This gives the protein CSAEPRLAYYNEQFF.

The chain recombines TRBV15 with TRBJ1-4; a weak D match, TRBD1 (6 bases). CDR1 is LNHNV, CDR2 YYDKDF, per germline (reference sequence). V was pared by 1 base and J by 0 bases, with 12 bases between. The CDR3 sequence is 17 residues long. Here the CDR3 reads CATSRGDNYATNEKLFF. The DNA for the CDR3 is TGTGCCACCAGCAGAGGGGACAACTACGCAACTAATGAAAAACTGTTTTTT.

The chain has TRBV27 and TRBJ2-7; 11 bases agree with TRBD1. This CDR3 has 17 amino acids. CDR1 is MNHEY and CDR2 is SMNVEV in the germline V gene (reference sequence). V shed 0 bases and J 3 bases; nucleotides not matched to a gene: 7. The CDR3 DNA reads as TGTGCCAGCAGTTTATCGGGGACAGGGGGAAGTCTCTACGAGCAGTACTTC. Its translation: CASSLSGTGGSLYEQYF.

The chain uses TRBV10-3 and TRBJ2-7; no clear D. The ends were cut back, 2 bases at V and 5 bases at J, with 7 bases in the middle. CDR1 ENHRY and CDR2 SYGVKD come from the germline V gene. The CDR3 sequence is 12 residues long. CDR3 bases: TGTGCCATCAGTGAGAACGCGGACGAGCAGTACTTC. The encoded protein is CAISENADEQYF.

This chain links TRBV7-3 with TRBJ2-3; 8 nucleotides align to TRBD2. Germline values: CDR1 SGHTA, CDR2 FQGTGA. The V gene end was trimmed by 5 bases and the J gene end by 3 bases; junction bases not matched to a gene: 4. The CDR3 covers 14 residues. This chain's CDR3 is CASSGGGTTDTQYF. The CDR3 DNA reads TGTGCCAGCAGCGGCGGGGGGACTACAGATACGCAGTATTTT.

J is TRBJ2-5 and V is TRBV11-3; TRBD1 aligns across 7 bases. Unmatched junction bases numbered 4, after V lost 4 bases and J lost 5 bases. CDR1 is SGHNT and CDR2 is YENEEA in the germline V gene. The CDR3 consists of 13 residues. CDR3 residues: CASSSGTVETQYF. In nucleotides, the CDR3 is TGTGCCAGCAGCTCCGGGACAGTGGAGACCCAGTACTTC.

V gene TRBV6-5 combines with J gene TRBJ2-5; possibly TRBD2 for D (5 bases). This CDR3 is 11 amino acids long. V dropped 5 bases and J dropped 7 bases, with 8 bases sitting between them. The germline V gene has CDR1 MNHEY and CDR2 SVGAGI. CDR3 sequence: CASSAGGTQYF. The CDR3 DNA sequence: TGTGCCAGCAGTGCCGGAGGGACCCAGTACTTC.

The V and J genes are TRBV5-7 and TRBJ1-4, with TRBD1 matching over 10 bases. TRBV5-7 is an ORF for which the function is uncertain. With V trimmed by 4 bases and J by 0 bases, 6 bases remained unmatched. The CDR3 totals 17 residues. CDR3 region: CASSLEGQGSTNEKLFF. The CDR3 bases are TGTGCCAGCAGCCTCGAGGGACAGGGGTCAACTAATGAAAAACTGTTTTTT.

The J gene is TRBJ2-7, the V gene TRBV5-1; 9 nucleotides agree with TRBD2. The CDR3 totals 15 residues. Germline assignment: CDR1 SGHRS and CDR2 YFSETQ. The ends lost 0 bases at V and 7 bases at J; junction bases unmatched: 8. This CDR3 is CASSLVAGGPREQYF. The CDR3 DNA reads as TGCGCCAGCAGCTTGGTGGCGGGAGGGCCGAGGGAGCAGTACTTC.

This chain joins TRBV2 and TRBJ2-1; D ambiguous. The germline gives CDR1 SNHLY, CDR2 FYNNEI. V lost 2 bases, J lost 5 bases, and 13 bases lay in between. The CDR3 has 15 amino acids. This CDR3 reads CASSETSAPHNEQFF. The CDR3 coding sequence is TGTGCCAGCAGTGAAACCAGCGCACCTCACAATGAGCAGTTCTTC.

Of note for this clone: The same CDR3 arises from other DNA sequences in this sample as well. The CDR3 reads CASSEDRNTEAFF. The CDR3, as DNA: TGTGCCAGCAGCGAGGACAGGAACACTGAAGCTTTCTTT. The J gene is TRBJ1-1, the V gene TRBV7-6, with D perhaps TRBD1 (6 bases). Trimming pared 5 bases from V and 1 base from J, leaving 8 bases between. Germline V gene sequence: CDR1 SGHVS, CDR2 FNYEAQ. The CDR3 totals 13 residues.

The CDR3 bases are TGTGCCAGCAGCGTGGTAGCGGGGGGCCGTCGGGTCTTAGAGCAGTTCTTC. Encoded protein: CASSVVAGGRRVLEQFF. The chain employs TRBV9 and TRBJ2-1; 10 nucleotides match TRBD2. The CDR3 is 17 residues long. The J segment lost 10 bases and the V segment lost 2 bases, leaving 15 bases of the junction unmatched. Germline V gene sequence: CDR1 SGDLS, CDR2 YYNGEE.

The V and J genes are TRBV7-9 and TRBJ1-2; D remains unclear. Germline CDR1 is SEHNR and CDR2 is FQNEAQ (reference sequence). The CDR3 consists of 12 residues. V was cut by 3 bases and J by 4 bases, with 6 bases left in between. The CDR3 spells CASSLVSYGYTF. The CDR3 bases are TGTGCCAGCAGCTTGGTCAGCTATGGCTACACCTTC.

J is TRBJ2-7 and V is TRBV13; D gene uncertain. This CDR3 region has 11 residues. CDR1 and CDR2 (germline): PRHDT, FYEKMQ (reference sequence). Between the trimmed V and J ends, which lost 8 bases and 3 bases, there was a span of 8 bases. The CDR3 loop reads CASSGGYEQYF. The CDR3 DNA reads as TGTGCCAGCTCGGGTGGCTACGAGCAGTACTTC.